This T cell receptor (beta chain) was identified during a study of blood T cell repertoires in COVID-19. On the study more broadly: The analysed material was cDNA or gDNA that came from T cells, B-cell-depleted T cells, or PBMCs.

Recovery meant two consecutive negative NP/OP PCR tests, professional clearance, or resolved symptoms. Produced via immunoSEQ multiplex PCR; TCRdb's table is partial and in-frame only. The data show approximately 440,000 clones, approximately 90% seen once. This sequence was found in a woman younger than 30 who had recovered from COVID-19. Input material: PBMCs or T cells enriched from blood (not recorded which).

The chain's CDR3 is CASSIGSGFSTDTQYF. CDR3 DNA: TGTGCCAGTAGTATAGGGTCAGGCTTCAGCACAGATACGCAGTATTTT. The chain employs TRBV19 and TRBJ2-3, with no clear D. The V gene's germline CDR1 is LNHDA and CDR2 SQIVND (reference sequence). The CDR3 length is 16 residues. Trimming removed 1 base at V and 0 bases at J, with 11 bases between.